Listed below are T cell receptor beta chains from one sample, sequenced in a study of cytomegalovirus exposure and HLA in healthy donors. Clones were sequenced by immunoSEQ multiplex PCR, and TCRdb holds only the in-frame ones, with some missing. The data show hundreds of thousands of clones, 82% seen once. The sample was PBMCs. Receptors originate from a man aged 35-49 years in good health and CMV-seropositive. CDR3s include the opening cysteine and the closing phenylalanine or tryptophan. D genes are given only for firm matches. Size is omitted from some rows. Given values are once, few, many or a class for expanded clones.

clone_size: few
v_call: TRBV7-2
j_call: TRBJ2-2
d_call: NA
cdr3_nt: TGTGCCAGCAGCTTAAGATCAGGGATCACCGGGGAGCTGTTTTTT
cdr3_aa: CASSLRSGITGELFF

clone_size: NA
v_call: TRBV7-2
j_call: TRBJ2-3
d_call: TRBD2
cdr3_nt: TGTGCCAGCAGACCCATGGGTAGCGGGAGGGCCATAGATACGCAGTATTTT
cdr3_aa: CASRPMGSGRAIDTQYF

clone_size: NA
v_call: TRBV5-4
j_call: TRBJ1-5
d_call: TRBD1
cdr3_nt: TGTGCCAGCAGCAGAGACAGGGAGCAGCCCCAGCATTTT
cdr3_aa: CASSRDREQPQHF

clone_size: few
v_call: TRBV9
j_call: TRBJ1-3
d_call: NA
cdr3_nt: TGTGCCAGCAGCGGGACACCATTCAGCTCTGGAAACACCATATATTTT
cdr3_aa: CASSGTPFSSGNTIYF

clone_size: NA
v_call: TRBV7-9
j_call: TRBJ1-2
d_call: TRBD1
cdr3_nt: TGTGCCAGCAGCGGAATGGACAGGGAGGCCTATGGCTACACCTTC
cdr3_aa: CASSGMDREAYGYTF

clone_size: NA
v_call: TRBV12-5
j_call: TRBJ1-2
d_call: NA
cdr3_nt: TGTGCTAGTGGTTTGGTCGGGGACATCTATGGCTACACCTTC
cdr3_aa: CASGLVGDIYGYTF

clone_size: NA
v_call: TRBV19
j_call: TRBJ2-2
d_call: NA
cdr3_nt: TGTGCCAGTAGTATGTCGGGCACCGGGGAGCTGTTTTTT
cdr3_aa: CASSMSGTGELFF

clone_size: once
v_call: TRBV19
j_call: TRBJ1-2
d_call: TRBD1
cdr3_nt: TGTGCCAGTAACCTTCCCGGGACAGGGGCCCATGGCTACACCTTC
cdr3_aa: CASNLPGTGAHGYTF

clone_size: NA
v_call: TRBV30
j_call: TRBJ1-4
d_call: TRBD1
cdr3_nt: TGTGCCTGGAGCGAGAACAGGGGGCGTATTGAAAAACTGTTTTTT
cdr3_aa: CAWSENRGRIEKLFF

clone_size: NA
v_call: TRBV25-1
j_call: TRBJ1-5
d_call: TRBD1
cdr3_nt: TGTGCCAGCAGTGTGACAGGGTCTGGTCAGCCCCAGCATTTT
cdr3_aa: CASSVTGSGQPQHF

clone_size: NA
v_call: TRBV11-3
j_call: TRBJ2-3
d_call: NA
cdr3_nt: TGTGCCAGCAGCTTAGGGGCGGGATCCTCACAGTATACGCAGTATTTT
cdr3_aa: CASSLGAGSSQYTQYF

clone_size: NA
v_call: TRBV15
j_call: TRBJ2-7
d_call: TRBD2
cdr3_nt: TGTGCCACCAGCAGAGATGGCCGGGGGGCCTACGAGCAGTACTTC
cdr3_aa: CATSRDGRGAYEQYF

clone_size: NA
v_call: TRBV28
j_call: TRBJ1-2
d_call: NA
cdr3_nt: TGTGCCAGCAGTTTACCCCCCCCGGCGGCGGATAACTATGGCTACACCTTC
cdr3_aa: CASSLPPPAADNYGYTF

clone_size: NA
v_call: TRBV2
j_call: TRBJ1-2
d_call: TRBD1
cdr3_nt: TGTGCCAGCAGGTTAAACAGGGGGCCGGACTATGGCTACACCTTC
cdr3_aa: CASRLNRGPDYGYTF

clone_size: NA
v_call: TRBV9
j_call: TRBJ1-1
d_call: NA
cdr3_nt: TGTGCCAGCAGCGCGCGGGACTCCGGGTGGGCAAGCGAAGCTTTCTTT
cdr3_aa: CASSARDSGWASEAFF

clone_size: NA
v_call: TRBV6-6
j_call: TRBJ1-1
d_call: NA
cdr3_nt: TGTGCCAGCAATCGGGCCCTTCCGGGGACTGAAGCTTTCTTT
cdr3_aa: CASNRALPGTEAFF

clone_size: NA
v_call: TRBV2
j_call: TRBJ2-3
d_call: NA
cdr3_nt: TGTGCCAGCAGTCCCAGGCCCAATACAGATACGCAGTATTTT
cdr3_aa: CASSPRPNTDTQYF

clone_size: NA
v_call: TRBV7-9
j_call: TRBJ2-3
d_call: NA
cdr3_nt: TGTGCCAGCAGCTCCGGCAGGGAAGGCACAGATACGCAGTATTTT
cdr3_aa: CASSSGREGTDTQYF

clone_size: once
v_call: TRBV7-8
j_call: TRBJ1-5
d_call: NA
cdr3_nt: TGTGCCAGCAGCGCCGACAGCCAACGTTATCAGCCCCAGCATTTT
cdr3_aa: CASSADSQRYQPQHF

clone_size: NA
v_call: TRBV7-9
j_call: TRBJ2-3
d_call: TRBD2
cdr3_nt: TGTGCCAGCAGTCTCTGGACTAGCGGCACAGATACGCAGTATTTT
cdr3_aa: CASSLWTSGTDTQYF

clone_size: NA
v_call: TRBV6-5
j_call: TRBJ2-5
d_call: TRBD2
cdr3_nt: TGTGCCAGCAGTTATTCCGGACTAGCGGGAGGGACCCAGTACTTC
cdr3_aa: CASSYSGLAGGTQYF

clone_size: NA
v_call: TRBV6-4
j_call: TRBJ1-5
d_call: TRBD1
cdr3_nt: TGTGCCAGCAGTGGGACAGGGGAGCTCAATCAGCCCCAGCATTTT
cdr3_aa: CASSGTGELNQPQHF

clone_size: NA
v_call: TRBV5-1
j_call: TRBJ2-6
d_call: NA
cdr3_nt: TGCGCCAGCAGCTTATACTCTGGGGCCAACGTCCTGACTTTC
cdr3_aa: CASSLYSGANVLTF

clone_size: NA
v_call: TRBV7-2
j_call: TRBJ2-5
d_call: TRBD2
cdr3_nt: TGTGCCAGCAGCTTAGCGGGAGGGTTGGAGACCCAGTACTTC
cdr3_aa: CASSLAGGLETQYF

clone_size: NA
v_call: TRBV9
j_call: TRBJ2-2
d_call: TRBD2
cdr3_nt: TGTGCCAGCAGCGTACTAGCGGATGCCGGGGAGCTGTTTTTT
cdr3_aa: CASSVLADAGELFF

clone_size: once
v_call: TRBV10-1
j_call: TRBJ2-7
d_call: TRBD2
cdr3_nt: TGCGCCAGCGCTAGCGGAGCCTACGAGCAGTACTTC
cdr3_aa: CASASGAYEQYF

clone_size: once
v_call: TRBV4-1
j_call: TRBJ2-1
d_call: NA
cdr3_nt: TGCGCCAGCAGCCAAGAGTGGGAGGTTGAGCAGTTCTTC
cdr3_aa: CASSQEWEVEQFF

clone_size: NA
v_call: TRBV4-2
j_call: TRBJ1-5
d_call: NA
cdr3_nt: TGTGCCAGCAGCCAAGAGCCAGATCAGCCCCAGCATTTT
cdr3_aa: CASSQEPDQPQHF

clone_size: NA
v_call: TRBV7-6
j_call: TRBJ1-1
d_call: NA
cdr3_nt: TGTGCCAGCAGCTTAGCGGGGGGAGGGGTCACTGAAGCTTTCTTT
cdr3_aa: CASSLAGGGVTEAFF

clone_size: NA
v_call: TRBV9
j_call: TRBJ2-5
d_call: NA
cdr3_nt: TGTGCCAGCAGCGTAGACGGTATCCAAGAGACCCAGTACTTC
cdr3_aa: CASSVDGIQETQYF

clone_size: NA
v_call: TRBV9
j_call: TRBJ2-7
d_call: TRBD2
cdr3_nt: TGTGCCAGCAGTGAGACTAGCGGGAGTCCCGAGCAGTACTTC
cdr3_aa: CASSETSGSPEQYF

clone_size: NA
v_call: TRBV29-1
j_call: TRBJ2-1
d_call: NA
cdr3_nt: TGCAGCGTTGATCCCAGCGAGAGAGAGCAGTTCTTC
cdr3_aa: CSVDPSEREQFF

clone_size: NA
v_call: TRBV9
j_call: TRBJ1-1
d_call: NA
cdr3_nt: TGTGCCAGCAGCGAGGGAGGGGAGAACACTGAAGCTTTCTTT
cdr3_aa: CASSEGGENTEAFF

clone_size: NA
v_call: TRBV12-5
j_call: TRBJ2-2
d_call: TRBD2
cdr3_nt: TGTGCTAGTGGTTTGGCAACTACTAGCGTTTGGAACACCGGGGAGCTGTTTTTT
cdr3_aa: CASGLATTSVWNTGELFF

clone_size: NA
v_call: TRBV9
j_call: TRBJ2-1
d_call: TRBD2
cdr3_nt: TGTGCCAGCAGCGCTCGAGCGGGAGGGTCCTACAATGAGCAGTTCTTC
cdr3_aa: CASSARAGGSYNEQFF

clone_size: NA
v_call: TRBV7-9
j_call: TRBJ2-1
d_call: NA
cdr3_nt: TGTGCCAGCAGCTTAGGGCCACACTACAATGAGCAGTTCTTC
cdr3_aa: CASSLGPHYNEQFF

clone_size: NA
v_call: TRBV30
j_call: TRBJ2-5
d_call: NA
cdr3_nt: TGTGCCTGGAGTGTACAGTCCCAAGAGACCCAGTACTTC
cdr3_aa: CAWSVQSQETQYF

clone_size: NA
v_call: TRBV7-6
j_call: TRBJ2-2
d_call: NA
cdr3_nt: TGTGCCAGCAGCTTAGTCGAGGTCGCCGGGGAGCTGTTTTTT
cdr3_aa: CASSLVEVAGELFF

clone_size: NA
v_call: TRBV6-6
j_call: TRBJ2-3
d_call: TRBD1
cdr3_nt: TGTGCCAGCAGTCGGGGACAGACTCAAGATACGCAGTATTTT
cdr3_aa: CASSRGQTQDTQYF

clone_size: NA
v_call: TRBV15
j_call: TRBJ2-3
d_call: TRBD1
cdr3_nt: TGTGCCACCAGCAGGGGGGTGACAGGGGCAGGCACAGATACGCAGTATTTT
cdr3_aa: CATSRGVTGAGTDTQYF

clone_size: NA
v_call: TRBV6-6
j_call: TRBJ1-1
d_call: NA
cdr3_nt: TGTGCCAGCAGTTACCACGAGGGGAACACTGAAGCTTTCTTT
cdr3_aa: CASSYHEGNTEAFF

clone_size: once
v_call: TRBV29-1
j_call: TRBJ2-3
d_call: TRBD2
cdr3_nt: TGCAGCGTTGAAGAGCGGCTAGCGGGAGGGATAGGTACGCAGTATTTT
cdr3_aa: CSVEERLAGGIGTQYF

clone_size: NA
v_call: TRBV5-1
j_call: TRBJ2-5
d_call: NA
cdr3_nt: TGCGCCAGCAGCTTAGGGGCGTTGACAGCCTATTACTTC
cdr3_aa: CASSLGALTAYYF

clone_size: NA
v_call: TRBV4-2
j_call: TRBJ1-1
d_call: NA
cdr3_nt: TGTGCCAGCAGCCAAGGGGGGGTGAACACTGAAGCTTTCTTT
cdr3_aa: CASSQGGVNTEAFF

clone_size: few
v_call: TRBV29-1
j_call: TRBJ2-1
d_call: TRBD2
cdr3_nt: TGCAGCGGGAGACTAGCTTCCTACAATGAGCAGTTCTTC
cdr3_aa: CSGRLASYNEQFF

clone_size: NA
v_call: TRBV15
j_call: TRBJ2-1
d_call: TRBD2
cdr3_nt: TGTGCCACCAGCAAACTAGCGGACAATGAGCAGTTCTTC
cdr3_aa: CATSKLADNEQFF